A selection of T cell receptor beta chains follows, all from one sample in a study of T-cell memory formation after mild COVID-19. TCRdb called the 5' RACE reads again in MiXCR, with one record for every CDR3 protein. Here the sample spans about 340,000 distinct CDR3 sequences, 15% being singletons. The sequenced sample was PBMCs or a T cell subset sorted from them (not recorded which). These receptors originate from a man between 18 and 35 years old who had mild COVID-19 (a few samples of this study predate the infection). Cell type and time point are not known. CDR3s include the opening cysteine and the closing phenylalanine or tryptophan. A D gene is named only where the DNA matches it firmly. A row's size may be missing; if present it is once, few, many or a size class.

CDR3nt: TGTGCCAGCAGTTACATGGAGGGAACAGATACGCAGTATTTT
CDR3aa: CASSYMEGTDTQYF
j_gene: TRBJ2-3
v_gene: TRBV6-2/TRBV6-3
abundance: -
d_gene: -

CDR3nt: TGCGCCAGCAGCCAAGTAGTAAGCTCGGGGTGGCCCCAGCATTTT
CDR3aa: CASSQVVSSGWPQHF
j_gene: TRBJ1-5
v_gene: TRBV4-1
abundance: few
d_gene: -

CDR3nt: TGTGCCAGCAGGTCCCCGGGATTTAACTATGGCTACACCTTC
CDR3aa: CASRSPGFNYGYTF
j_gene: TRBJ1-2
v_gene: TRBV7-2
abundance: -
d_gene: -

CDR3nt: TGTGCCAGCAGCGGGTACAGGGGGCGTAATGGAGGTGAAGCTTTCTTT
CDR3aa: CASSGYRGRNGGEAFF
j_gene: TRBJ1-1
v_gene: TRBV28
abundance: -
d_gene: TRBD1

CDR3nt: TGTGCCAGCAGCCAAGTGACAGGGTTCGAGCAGTACTTC
CDR3aa: CASSQVTGFEQYF
j_gene: TRBJ2-7
v_gene: TRBV4-2
abundance: -
d_gene: TRBD1

CDR3nt: TGCAGTGCTAGAGACGGGACGATTCAGAATCAGCCCCAGCATTTT
CDR3aa: CSARDGTIQNQPQHF
j_gene: TRBJ1-5
v_gene: TRBV20-1
abundance: few
d_gene: -

CDR3nt: TGTGCCAGCAGTACCTTCGGGGGCTACAATGAGCAGTTCTTC
CDR3aa: CASSTFGGYNEQFF
j_gene: TRBJ2-1
v_gene: TRBV6-2/TRBV6-3
abundance: -
d_gene: -

CDR3nt: TGTGCCAGCAGTGCCGGCCCGGGACAGTCCATAATTCAGTACTTC
CDR3aa: CASSAGPGQSIIQYF
j_gene: TRBJ2-4
v_gene: TRBV12-3/TRBV12-4
abundance: -
d_gene: TRBD1

CDR3nt: TGTGCCAGCAGCTTGGAGGTGGAGCAGTACTTC
CDR3aa: CASSLEVEQYF
j_gene: TRBJ2-7
v_gene: TRBV5-6
abundance: few
d_gene: -

CDR3nt: TGTGCCAGCTCCTGGCGGGAGCTACAAGAGACCCAGTACTTC
CDR3aa: CASSWRELQETQYF
j_gene: TRBJ2-5
v_gene: TRBV18
abundance: -
d_gene: TRBD2

CDR3nt: TGTGCCAGCAGTTCAACCCGGGACAGGAGATCCAATCAGCCCCAGCATTTT
CDR3aa: CASSSTRDRRSNQPQHF
j_gene: TRBJ1-5
v_gene: TRBV6-6
abundance: -
d_gene: TRBD1

CDR3nt: TGTGCCAGCAGCTTCGTGACAGATAACCAGTTCTTC
CDR3aa: CASSFVTDNQFF
j_gene: TRBJ2-1
v_gene: TRBV7-2
abundance: -
d_gene: -

CDR3nt: TGTGCCAGCAGCCATGGTCGGGGCTACTCTGGGGCCAACGTCCTGACTTTC
CDR3aa: CASSHGRGYSGANVLTF
j_gene: TRBJ2-6
v_gene: TRBV7-2
abundance: -
d_gene: -

CDR3nt: TGCGCCAGCAGTGAGGTCGGGACAGGTTTAAAGGGCTACACCTTC
CDR3aa: CASSEVGTGLKGYTF
j_gene: TRBJ1-2
v_gene: TRBV10-2
abundance: few
d_gene: TRBD1

CDR3nt: TGCAGTGCTAGCGTCTCCGCCGGAGCTGATCAGCCCCAGCATTTT
CDR3aa: CSASVSAGADQPQHF
j_gene: TRBJ1-5
v_gene: TRBV20-1
abundance: -
d_gene: -

CDR3nt: TGCGCCAGCAGCTTGTCGCAGGCGGGCCGCGGCGGCGGGACTGAAGCTTTCTTT
CDR3aa: CASSLSQAGRGGGTEAFF
j_gene: TRBJ1-1
v_gene: TRBV5-1
abundance: -
d_gene: -

CDR3nt: TGCGCCAGCAGCCAAGGTCTAGCGGGGGTGATCAATGAGCAGTTCTTC
CDR3aa: CASSQGLAGVINEQFF
j_gene: TRBJ2-1
v_gene: TRBV4-3
abundance: -
d_gene: TRBD2

CDR3nt: TGTGCCAGCAGCGACAGGGACTATGGCTACACCTTC
CDR3aa: CASSDRDYGYTF
j_gene: TRBJ1-2
v_gene: TRBV2
abundance: -
d_gene: TRBD1

CDR3nt: TGTGCCAGCAGCGATCGCCTCTCAGGCACCGGGGAGCTGTTTTTT
CDR3aa: CASSDRLSGTGELFF
j_gene: TRBJ2-2
v_gene: TRBV7-3
abundance: few
d_gene: -

CDR3nt: TGCGCCAGCAGCTTGAAGCCGTCTCCGAACTATGGCTACACCTTC
CDR3aa: CASSLKPSPNYGYTF
j_gene: TRBJ1-2
v_gene: TRBV5-1
abundance: few
d_gene: -

CDR3nt: TGTGCCAGCAGTGATTCACCTCCACAAGAGACCCAGTACTTC
CDR3aa: CASSDSPPQETQYF
j_gene: TRBJ2-5
v_gene: TRBV2
abundance: few
d_gene: -

CDR3nt: TGTGCCAGCAGTGAATCGGAGAGGGGGAATCAGCCCCAGCATTTT
CDR3aa: CASSESERGNQPQHF
j_gene: TRBJ1-5
v_gene: TRBV25-1
abundance: few
d_gene: -

CDR3nt: TGTGCCAGCAGTGACTCGTCCAGCACAGATACGCAGTATTTT
CDR3aa: CASSDSSSTDTQYF
j_gene: TRBJ2-3
v_gene: TRBV6-4
abundance: -
d_gene: -

CDR3nt: TGTGCCAGCACCCACACACTAGCAAGAACCGGGGAGCTGTTTTTT
CDR3aa: CASTHTLARTGELFF
j_gene: TRBJ2-2
v_gene: TRBV6-6
abundance: -
d_gene: -

CDR3nt: TGTGCCAGCGCGGGCGGCTCTGAGCAGTTCTTC
CDR3aa: CASAGGSEQFF
j_gene: TRBJ2-1
v_gene: TRBV7-8
abundance: few
d_gene: -

CDR3nt: TGTGCCAGCAGCTTAGGGCGGGGGCCATACAATGAGCAGTTCTTC
CDR3aa: CASSLGRGPYNEQFF
j_gene: TRBJ2-1
v_gene: TRBV11-3
abundance: -
d_gene: -

CDR3nt: TGTGCCAGCAGCCCCTTAGCGGGGGGGCCAAATACGCAGTATTTT
CDR3aa: CASSPLAGGPNTQYF
j_gene: TRBJ2-3
v_gene: TRBV28
abundance: -
d_gene: TRBD2

CDR3nt: TGTGCCAGCAGCCATGAGGGGGGCACCGGGGAGCTGTTTTTT
CDR3aa: CASSHEGGTGELFF
j_gene: TRBJ2-2
v_gene: TRBV3-1
abundance: -
d_gene: -

CDR3nt: TGCAGTGCTAGAGATTCTCAACAGAAATACTACAATGAGCAGTTCTTC
CDR3aa: CSARDSQQKYYNEQFF
j_gene: TRBJ2-1
v_gene: TRBV20-1
abundance: -
d_gene: -

CDR3nt: TGTGCCAGCAGTCTCCGGAGTTCCCTTACCACAGATACGCAGTATTTT
CDR3aa: CASSLRSSLTTDTQYF
j_gene: TRBJ2-3
v_gene: TRBV6-2/TRBV6-3
abundance: -
d_gene: -

CDR3nt: TGTGCCAGCTCACCAGGCGGGGTAAACACCGGGGAGCTGTTTTTT
CDR3aa: CASSPGGVNTGELFF
j_gene: TRBJ2-2
v_gene: TRBV18
abundance: few
d_gene: -

CDR3nt: TGTGCCAGCAGCCGCGGGACAGCCTCCTACGAGCAGTACTTC
CDR3aa: CASSRGTASYEQYF
j_gene: TRBJ2-7
v_gene: TRBV27
abundance: -
d_gene: -

CDR3nt: TGTGCTAGCAGCTTAGAGGGGGGGGAGCAGACAGGGAGAGGTGATGGCTACACCTTC
CDR3aa: CASSLEGGEQTGRGDGYTF
j_gene: TRBJ1-2
v_gene: TRBV7-7
abundance: -
d_gene: TRBD1

CDR3nt: TGTGCCAGCTCACCAAGGCGGGGGGCGTACAATGAGCAGTTCTTC
CDR3aa: CASSPRRGAYNEQFF
j_gene: TRBJ2-1
v_gene: TRBV18
abundance: -
d_gene: TRBD2

CDR3nt: TGTGCCAGCAGTTACTCAGGACAGACTGGGGCCAACGTCCTGACTTTC
CDR3aa: CASSYSGQTGANVLTF
j_gene: TRBJ2-6
v_gene: TRBV6-5
abundance: -
d_gene: -

CDR3nt: TGTGCCAGCAGCCAAAGGGCCCAGGGCCACGGGGAGCTGTTTTTT
CDR3aa: CASSQRAQGHGELFF
j_gene: TRBJ2-2
v_gene: TRBV3-1
abundance: few
d_gene: -

CDR3nt: TGTGCCAGCAGTTACTCCGGACCGGGCCAGGCTTTCTTT
CDR3aa: CASSYSGPGQAFF
j_gene: TRBJ1-1
v_gene: TRBV6-5
abundance: -
d_gene: -

CDR3nt: TGCGCCAGCAGCCTCGATCGGGGGCCTGGTACAGATACGCAGTATTTT
CDR3aa: CASSLDRGPGTDTQYF
j_gene: TRBJ2-3
v_gene: TRBV5-1
abundance: -
d_gene: -

CDR3nt: TGCGCCAGCAGCCAACTGACTAGCGGGGGGGCCGGGAATGAGCAGTTCTTC
CDR3aa: CASSQLTSGGAGNEQFF
j_gene: TRBJ2-1
v_gene: TRBV4-1
abundance: few
d_gene: TRBD2

CDR3nt: TGCGCCAGCAGCCTAACCCCTTGGACAGGCGACAATGAGCAGTTCTTC
CDR3aa: CASSLTPWTGDNEQFF
j_gene: TRBJ2-1
v_gene: TRBV5-1
abundance: many
d_gene: TRBD1

CDR3nt: TGTGCCAGCAGCTTCCCCCCAAGCGGGCTCAATGAGCAGTTCTTC
CDR3aa: CASSFPPSGLNEQFF
j_gene: TRBJ2-1
v_gene: TRBV7-8
abundance: -
d_gene: -

CDR3nt: TGTGCCAGCAGTTTCGGGGAGTATGGCTACACCTTC
CDR3aa: CASSFGEYGYTF
j_gene: TRBJ1-2
v_gene: TRBV6-2/TRBV6-3
abundance: -
d_gene: -

CDR3nt: TGTGCCAGCAGGACCGGACAGTCACGGGGACCCCTCCACTTT
CDR3aa: CASRTGQSRGPLHF
j_gene: TRBJ1-6
v_gene: TRBV28
abundance: -
d_gene: -

CDR3nt: TGCGCCAGCAGCCCGGTCGGGGGCCGGGAGACTGAAGCTTTCTTT
CDR3aa: CASSPVGGRETEAFF
j_gene: TRBJ1-1
v_gene: TRBV5-1
abundance: few
d_gene: -

CDR3nt: TGTGCCAGCAGCCGATCCGGGGTCGGACAGGCGTATGGCTACACCTTC
CDR3aa: CASSRSGVGQAYGYTF
j_gene: TRBJ1-2
v_gene: TRBV14
abundance: -
d_gene: TRBD1

CDR3nt: TGTGCCAGCAGCTTAGTAGGGGGCACCGGGATGGGGAATGAGCAGTTCTTC
CDR3aa: CASSLVGGTGMGNEQFF
j_gene: TRBJ2-1
v_gene: TRBV11-3
abundance: many
d_gene: TRBD1

CDR3nt: TGCAGTGCTGGAGCGGGCTATGGCTACACCTTC
CDR3aa: CSAGAGYGYTF
j_gene: TRBJ1-2
v_gene: TRBV20-1
abundance: few
d_gene: -

CDR3nt: TGTGCCAGCAGCTCCAGGGGATCGGGAGAGACCCAGTACTTC
CDR3aa: CASSSRGSGETQYF
j_gene: TRBJ2-5
v_gene: TRBV7-9
abundance: -
d_gene: -

CDR3nt: TGCGCCAGCAGCCAAGTGGGGACAAATGGCTACACCTTC
CDR3aa: CASSQVGTNGYTF
j_gene: TRBJ1-2
v_gene: TRBV4-3
abundance: few
d_gene: -

CDR3nt: TGTGCCAGCAGCTCGACCAGGGGGGGTAACACCATATATTTT
CDR3aa: CASSSTRGGNTIYF
j_gene: TRBJ1-3
v_gene: TRBV5-5
abundance: -
d_gene: TRBD1

CDR3nt: TGTGCCAGCAGCTTGAGAGGCGGGGGACAGTACGGCTACACCTTC
CDR3aa: CASSLRGGGQYGYTF
j_gene: TRBJ1-2
v_gene: TRBV5-6
abundance: few
d_gene: TRBD1

CDR3nt: TGTGCCAGCAGTTTCGGGCTTGGCTACACCTTC
CDR3aa: CASSFGLGYTF
j_gene: TRBJ1-2
v_gene: TRBV12-3/TRBV12-4
abundance: few
d_gene: -

CDR3nt: TGCAGTGCAGGTTTCTCGGGCACCGGGGAGCTGTTTTTT
CDR3aa: CSAGFSGTGELFF
j_gene: TRBJ2-2
v_gene: TRBV20-1
abundance: -
d_gene: -

CDR3nt: TGTGCCAGCTCACCACCGTACGGGAGGCATGAGCAGTTCTTC
CDR3aa: CASSPPYGRHEQFF
j_gene: TRBJ2-1
v_gene: TRBV18
abundance: few
d_gene: TRBD2

CDR3nt: TGTGCCAGCAGCTCCCCCCCTTTGAACACTGAAGCTTTCTTT
CDR3aa: CASSSPPLNTEAFF
j_gene: TRBJ1-1
v_gene: TRBV7-9
abundance: few
d_gene: -

CDR3nt: TGCAGCACCTACAGGGCAAGCACAGATACGCAGTATTTT
CDR3aa: CSTYRASTDTQYF
j_gene: TRBJ2-3
v_gene: TRBV29-1
abundance: -
d_gene: -

CDR3nt: TGTGCCAGCAGCTTAGAGCCGGGGGGAGACAATGAGCAGTTCTTC
CDR3aa: CASSLEPGGDNEQFF
j_gene: TRBJ2-1
v_gene: TRBV7-7
abundance: -
d_gene: TRBD2

CDR3nt: TGTGCCAGCAGCTTTCAGGGGTCTCCAAACATTCAGTACTTC
CDR3aa: CASSFQGSPNIQYF
j_gene: TRBJ2-4
v_gene: TRBV7-9
abundance: many
d_gene: -

CDR3nt: TGCAGCGTTGTATTACAGGGCTACGAGCAGTACTTC
CDR3aa: CSVVLQGYEQYF
j_gene: TRBJ2-7
v_gene: TRBV29-1
abundance: -
d_gene: -